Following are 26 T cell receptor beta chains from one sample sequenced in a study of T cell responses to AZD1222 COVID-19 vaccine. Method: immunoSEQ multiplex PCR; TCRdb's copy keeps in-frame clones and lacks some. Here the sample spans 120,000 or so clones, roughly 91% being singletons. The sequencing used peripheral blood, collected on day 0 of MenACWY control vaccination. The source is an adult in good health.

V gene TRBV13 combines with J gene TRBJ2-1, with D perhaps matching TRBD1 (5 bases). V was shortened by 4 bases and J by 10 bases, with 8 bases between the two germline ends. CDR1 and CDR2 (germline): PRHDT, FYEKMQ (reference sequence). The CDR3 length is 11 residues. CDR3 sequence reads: CASSSGQEQFF. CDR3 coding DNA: TGTGCCAGCAGCTCAGGGCAGGAGCAGTTCTTC.

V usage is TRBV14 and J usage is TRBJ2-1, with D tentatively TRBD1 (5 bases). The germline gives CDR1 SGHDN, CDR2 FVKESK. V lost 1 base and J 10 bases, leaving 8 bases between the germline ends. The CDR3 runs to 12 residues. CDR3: CASSQVRTEQFF. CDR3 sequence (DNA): TGTGCCAGCAGCCAAGTCAGGACAGAGCAGTTCTTC.

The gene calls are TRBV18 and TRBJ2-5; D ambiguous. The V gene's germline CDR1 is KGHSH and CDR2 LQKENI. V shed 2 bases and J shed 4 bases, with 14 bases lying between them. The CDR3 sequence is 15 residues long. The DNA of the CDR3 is TGTGCCAGCTCACCAATTGATAGTAAGGGAGAGACCCAGTACTTC. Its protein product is CASSPIDSKGETQYF. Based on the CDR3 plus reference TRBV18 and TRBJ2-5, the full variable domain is NAGVMQNPRHLVRRRGQEARLRCSPMKGHSHVYWYRQLPEEGLKFMVYLQKENIIDESGMPKERFSAEFPKEGPSILRIQQVVRGDSAAYFCASSPIDSKGETQYFGPGTRLLVL.

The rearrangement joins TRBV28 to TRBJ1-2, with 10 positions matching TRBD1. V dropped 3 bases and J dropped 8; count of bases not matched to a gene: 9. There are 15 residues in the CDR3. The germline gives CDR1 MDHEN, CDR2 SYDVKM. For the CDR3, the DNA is TGTGCCAGCAGTTTGGCCTGGGGGACAGGGGACGGCTACACCTTC. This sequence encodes CASSLAWGTGDGYTF.

The CDR3 loop reads CASSLLGQLNEQFF. The DNA of the CDR3 is TGTGCCAGCAGCCTCCTTGGACAGCTCAATGAGCAGTTCTTC. This chain connects TRBV7-2 to TRBJ2-1; D might be TRBD1 (6 bases). Germline values: CDR1 SGHTA, CDR2 FQGNSA. The CDR3 loop spans 14 amino acids. Trimming stripped 5 bases from V and 6 bases from J, with 14 bases between.

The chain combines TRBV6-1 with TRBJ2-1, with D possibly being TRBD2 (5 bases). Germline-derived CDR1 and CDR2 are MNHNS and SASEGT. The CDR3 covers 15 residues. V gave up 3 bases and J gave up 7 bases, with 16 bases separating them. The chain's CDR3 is CASSEPGRVRNEQFF. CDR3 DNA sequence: TGTGCCAGCAGTGAGCCCGGGCGGGTCCGTAATGAGCAGTTCTTC.

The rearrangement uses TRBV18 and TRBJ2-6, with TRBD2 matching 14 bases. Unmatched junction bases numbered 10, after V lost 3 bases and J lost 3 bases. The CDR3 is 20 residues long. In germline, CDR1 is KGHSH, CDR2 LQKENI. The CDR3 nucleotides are TGTGCCAGCTCACCGACTAGCGGGGGGGCTCCCTTCTTTGGGGCCAACGTCCTGACTTTC. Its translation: CASSPTSGGAPFFGANVLTF.

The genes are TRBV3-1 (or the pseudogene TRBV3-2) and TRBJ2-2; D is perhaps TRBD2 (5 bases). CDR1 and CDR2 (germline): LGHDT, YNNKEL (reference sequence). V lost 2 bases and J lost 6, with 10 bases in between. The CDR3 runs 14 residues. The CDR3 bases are TGTGCCAGCAGCCAAACGGGAAGGGCCGGGGAGCTGTTTTTT. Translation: CASSQTGRAGELFF.

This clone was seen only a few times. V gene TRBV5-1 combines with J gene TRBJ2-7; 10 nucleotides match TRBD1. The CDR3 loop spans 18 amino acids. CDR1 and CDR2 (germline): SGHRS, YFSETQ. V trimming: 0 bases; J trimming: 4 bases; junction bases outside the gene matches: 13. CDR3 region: CASSLDSRDRGFIYEQYF. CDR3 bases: TGCGCCAGCAGCTTGGATTCTCGGGACAGGGGCTTTATTTACGAGCAGTACTTC. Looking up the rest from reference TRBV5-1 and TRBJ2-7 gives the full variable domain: KAGVTQTPRYLIKTRGQQVTLSCSPISGHRSVSWYQQTPGQGLQFLFEYFSETQRNKGNFPGRFSGRQFSNSRSEMNVSTLELGDSALYLCASSLDSRDRGFIYEQYFGPGTRLTVT.

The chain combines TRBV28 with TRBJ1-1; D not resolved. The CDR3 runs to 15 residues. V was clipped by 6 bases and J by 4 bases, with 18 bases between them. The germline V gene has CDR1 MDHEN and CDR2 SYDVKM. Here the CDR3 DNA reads TGTGCCAGCAGGTTTCGGTATTCGTTATTCACTGAAGCTTTCTTT. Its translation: CASRFRYSLFTEAFF. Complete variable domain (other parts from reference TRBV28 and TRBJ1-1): DVKVTQSSRYLVKRTGEKVFLECVQDMDHENMFWYRQDPGLGLRLIYFSYDVKMKEKGDIPEGYSVSREKKERFSLILESASTNQTSMYLCASRFRYSLFTEAFFGQGTRLTVV.

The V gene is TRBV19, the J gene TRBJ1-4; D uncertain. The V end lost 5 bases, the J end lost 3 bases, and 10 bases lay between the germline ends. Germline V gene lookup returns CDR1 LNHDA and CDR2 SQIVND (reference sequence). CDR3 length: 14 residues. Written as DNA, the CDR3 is TGTGCCAGTAGTCTTTCAGCGTCTAATGAAAAACTGTTTTTT. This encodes CASSLSASNEKLFF.

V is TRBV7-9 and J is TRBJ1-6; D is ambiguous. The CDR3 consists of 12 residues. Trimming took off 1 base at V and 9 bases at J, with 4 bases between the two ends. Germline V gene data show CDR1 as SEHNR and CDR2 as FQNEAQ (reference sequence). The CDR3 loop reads CASSLEFSPLHF. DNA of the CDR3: TGTGCCAGCAGCTTAGAGTTTTCACCCCTCCACTTT.

The CDR3 DNA follows: TGTGCCAGCAGTGAATACGGGACCGCTAATGAGCAGTTCTTC. This encodes CASSEYGTANEQFF. The chain is built from TRBV6-4 and TRBJ2-1; the D gene could be TRBD1 or TRBD2 (5 bases each). The V gene lost 3 bases and the J gene lost 7 bases, with 13 bases spanning the gap. The V gene's germline CDR1 is MRHNA and CDR2 SNTAGT. The CDR3 length is 14 residues.

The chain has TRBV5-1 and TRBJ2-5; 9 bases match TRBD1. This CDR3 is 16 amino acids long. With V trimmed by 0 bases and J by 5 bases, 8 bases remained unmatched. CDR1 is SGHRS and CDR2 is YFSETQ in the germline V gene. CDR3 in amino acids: CASSLGQGGLAETQYF. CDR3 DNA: TGCGCCAGCAGCTTGGGACAGGGGGGTTTGGCCGAGACCCAGTACTTC.

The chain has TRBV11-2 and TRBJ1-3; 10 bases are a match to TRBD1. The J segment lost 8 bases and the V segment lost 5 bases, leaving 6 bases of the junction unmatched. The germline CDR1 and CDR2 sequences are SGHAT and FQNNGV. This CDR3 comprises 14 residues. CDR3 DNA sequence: TGTGCCAGCAGCCGCCTAGACAGGGGGCACACCATATATTTT. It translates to CASSRLDRGHTIYF.

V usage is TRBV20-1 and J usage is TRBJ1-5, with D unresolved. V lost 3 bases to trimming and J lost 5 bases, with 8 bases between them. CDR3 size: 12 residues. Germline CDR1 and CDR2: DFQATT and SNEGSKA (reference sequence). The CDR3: CSASRGDQPQHF. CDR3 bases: TGCAGTGCTAGTCGAGGAGATCAGCCCCAGCATTTT.

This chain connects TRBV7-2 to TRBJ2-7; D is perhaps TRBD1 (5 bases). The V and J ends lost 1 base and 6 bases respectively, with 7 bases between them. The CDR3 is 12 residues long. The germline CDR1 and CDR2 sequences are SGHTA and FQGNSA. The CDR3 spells CASSLGGTEQYF. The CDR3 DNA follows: TGTGCCAGCAGCTTAGGGGGCACCGAGCAGTACTTC.

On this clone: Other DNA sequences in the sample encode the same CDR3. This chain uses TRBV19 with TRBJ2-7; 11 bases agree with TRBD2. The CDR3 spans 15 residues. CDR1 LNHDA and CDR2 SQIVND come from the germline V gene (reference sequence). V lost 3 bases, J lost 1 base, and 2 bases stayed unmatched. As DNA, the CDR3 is TGTGCCAGTAGTATCCTAGCGGGAGGTTCCTACGAGCAGTACTTC. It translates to CASSILAGGSYEQYF.

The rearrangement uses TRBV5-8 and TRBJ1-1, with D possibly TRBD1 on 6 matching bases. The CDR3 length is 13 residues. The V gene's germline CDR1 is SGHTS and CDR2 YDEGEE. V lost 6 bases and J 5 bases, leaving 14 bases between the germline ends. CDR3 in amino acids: CASNRLRGTEAFF. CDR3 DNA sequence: TGTGCCAGCAATCGGTTGAGGGGGACTGAAGCTTTCTTT.

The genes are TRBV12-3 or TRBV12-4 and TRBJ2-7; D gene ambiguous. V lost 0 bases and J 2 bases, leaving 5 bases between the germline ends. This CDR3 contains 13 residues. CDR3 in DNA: TGTGCCAGCAGTTTAGCTGGGGCCTACGAGCAGTACTTC. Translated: CASSLAGAYEQYF.

This CDR3 reads CATSGWLQETQYF. The CDR3 coding sequence is TGTGCCACCAGTGGCTGGCTACAAGAGACCCAGTACTTC. The J gene is TRBJ2-5, the V gene TRBV24-1, with D unresolved. CDR1 is KGHDR and CDR2 is SFDVKD in the germline V gene. Trimming took off 5 bases at V and 2 bases at J, with 8 bases between the two ends. The CDR3 length is 13 residues.

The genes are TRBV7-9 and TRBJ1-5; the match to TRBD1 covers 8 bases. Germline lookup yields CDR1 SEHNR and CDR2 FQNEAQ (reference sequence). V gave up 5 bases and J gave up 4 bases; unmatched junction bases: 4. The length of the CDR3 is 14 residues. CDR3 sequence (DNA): TGTGCCAGCAGCCAAGGGACAGGTAATCAGCCCCAGCATTTT. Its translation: CASSQGTGNQPQHF.

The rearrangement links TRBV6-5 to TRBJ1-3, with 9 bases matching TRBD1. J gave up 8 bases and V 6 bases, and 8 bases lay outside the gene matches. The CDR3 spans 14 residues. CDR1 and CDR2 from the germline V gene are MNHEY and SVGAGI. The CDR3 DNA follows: TGTGCCAGCAGCGCGGACAGGGGTTGGGACACCATATATTTT. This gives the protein CASSADRGWDTIYF.

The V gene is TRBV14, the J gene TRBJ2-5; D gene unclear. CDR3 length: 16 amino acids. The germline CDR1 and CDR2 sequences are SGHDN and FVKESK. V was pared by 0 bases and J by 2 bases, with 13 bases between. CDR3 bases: TGTGCCAGCAGCCAAGAAACTGGGTTCCTGCAAGAGACCCAGTACTTC. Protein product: CASSQETGFLQETQYF. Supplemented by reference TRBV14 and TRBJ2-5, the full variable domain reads EAGVTQFPSHSVIEKGQTVTLRCDPISGHDNLYWYRRVMGKEIKFLLHFVKESKQDESGMPNNRFLAERTGGTYSTLKVQPAELEDSGVYFCASSQETGFLQETQYFGPGTRLLVL.

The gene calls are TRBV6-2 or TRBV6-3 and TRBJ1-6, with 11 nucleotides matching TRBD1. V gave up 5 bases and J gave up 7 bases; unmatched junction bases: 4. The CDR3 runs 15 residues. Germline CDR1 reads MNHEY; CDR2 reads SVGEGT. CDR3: CASSPGTGGNSPLHF. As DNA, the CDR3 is TGTGCCAGCAGTCCCGGGACAGGGGGAAATTCACCCCTCCACTTT.

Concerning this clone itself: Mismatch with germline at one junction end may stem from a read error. The CDR3 DNA reads as TGTGCCAGCAGCGTAGAAGGTGGCGGGGGCCTGCTTTTT. Its protein product is CASSVEGGGGLLF. This chain connects TRBV9 to TRBJ2-3, with D possibly TRBD2 on 7 matching bases. Germline assignment: CDR1 SGDLS and CDR2 YYNGEE. There are 13 residues in the CDR3.